The 17 T cell receptor beta chains given below trace back to one sample, sequenced in a study of shared clonotypes between healthy human individuals. Naive CD8 cells were CD45RO-negative, positively selected for CCR7, excluding terminally differentiated effector memory CD45RA+ cells. Assay used: immunoSEQ multiplex PCR; TCRdb lists only in-frame clones, some missing. The sample yields a few million clones, around 93% seen once. The sequenced sample was naive CD8+ T cells from PBMCs. These receptors came from a man younger than 35 in good health. Some clones in this sample may be carry-over from other donors' samples.

Written as DNA, the CDR3 is TGTGCCAGCAGCCCTCATGGGGGGGACTATGGCTACACCTTC. Its protein is CASSPHGGDYGYTF. The chain links TRBV11-2 to TRBJ1-2; D might be TRBD1 (5 bases). The V end was cut by 5 bases, the J end by 3 bases, with 13 bases between. This CDR3 spans 14 amino acids. The germline gives CDR1 SGHAT, CDR2 FQNNGV.

V gene TRBV10-3 combines with J gene TRBJ2-1; D may be TRBD1 (6 bases). V was pared by 1 base and J by 7 bases, with 17 bases between. CDR1 and CDR2 (germline): ENHRY, SYGVKD. The CDR3 consists of 16 residues. CDR3 nucleotides: TGTGCCATCAGTGAGTATGGGGCAGGGGCTTCAAATGAGCAGTTCTTC. Protein: CAISEYGAGASNEQFF.

The chain employs TRBV5-1 and TRBJ1-4, with no clear D. CDR1 is SGHRS, CDR2 YFSETQ, per germline. The CDR3 runs to 16 residues. Trimming took off 0 bases at V and 5 bases at J, with 14 bases between the two ends. In DNA form, the CDR3 reads TGCGCCAGCAGCTTGGATTTGGGGTCGGCCAATGAAAAACTGTTTTTT. Translated: CASSLDLGSANEKLFF.

The rearrangement links TRBV10-2 to TRBJ1-1; possibly TRBD1 for D (5 bases). V gave up 6 bases and J gave up 1 base, with 15 bases separating them. The germline V gene encodes CDR1 WSHSY and CDR2 SAAADI. This CDR3 comprises 15 residues. CDR3 nucleotides: TGCGCCAGCAGATGGGGGAACTCACCGAACACTGAAGCTTTCTTT. Translated: CASRWGNSPNTEAFF.

This chain links TRBV5-1 with TRBJ2-2; D unclear. Trimming stripped 3 bases from V and 2 bases from J, with 5 bases between. CDR3 length: 13 amino acids. CDR1 and CDR2 (germline): SGHRS, YFSETQ. The CDR3 sequence: CASSYTNTGELFF. CDR3 DNA: TGCGCCAGCAGCTACACAAACACCGGGGAGCTGTTTTTT.

The V gene is TRBV13, the J gene TRBJ2-1; 10 bases agree with TRBD1. The CDR3 is 15 amino acids. The J segment lost 4 bases and the V segment lost 5 bases, leaving 5 bases of the junction unmatched. Germline V lookup: CDR1 PRHDT, CDR2 FYEKMQ (reference sequence). CDR3 DNA sequence: TGTGCCAGCAGCCCCGACAGGGGGCTTTACAATGAGCAGTTCTTC. Translated: CASSPDRGLYNEQFF.

This chain connects TRBV28 to TRBJ1-4; D unresolved. Trimming shortened V by 5 bases and J by 7 bases, and 14 bases separated the two germline ends. The germline V gene has CDR1 MDHEN and CDR2 SYDVKM. The CDR3 sequence is 14 residues long. The DNA of the CDR3 is TGTGCCAGCAGTAGCTCGTTGAAGGGTGAAAAACTGTTTTTT. It is translated as CASSSSLKGEKLFF.

The chain is built from TRBV7-9 and TRBJ2-2; D might be TRBD2 (5 bases). From germline, CDR1 is SEHNR and CDR2 FQNEAQ (reference sequence). Deletions cut 5 bases from V and 6 bases from J, with 13 bases between. CDR3 length equals 14 residues. CDR3 bases: TGTGCCAGCAGCCTCCTAAGGGAGCCCGGGGAGCTGTTTTTT. Its translation: CASSLLREPGELFF.

The rearrangement uses TRBV10-3 and TRBJ2-1, with 7 bases matching TRBD2. This CDR3 has 14 residues. Trimming cost V 9 bases and J 2 bases; bases outside gene matches: 7. Per the germline V gene, CDR1 is ENHRY and CDR2 is SYGVKD. The CDR3 spells CAMASGATYNEQFF. As DNA, the CDR3 is TGTGCCATGGCAAGCGGGGCAACCTACAATGAGCAGTTCTTC.

The genes are TRBV2 and TRBJ1-1, with D unresolved. The CDR3 contains 10 residues. The germline CDR1 and CDR2 sequences are SNHLY and FYNNEI. Trimming removed 8 bases from V and 6 bases from J, with 7 bases in between. DNA of the CDR3: TGTGCCAGCGCTTCCGCTGAAGCTTTCTTT. Residues: CASASAEAFF.

A remark on this clone: Compared with germline, one end of the junction differs, possibly owing to a read error. CDR3 region: CANSFSSSSTDTQYF. The CDR3 nucleotides are TGTGCCAACAGCTTTTCCAGTTCTAGCACAGATACGCAGTATTTT. The chain employs TRBV7-2 and TRBJ2-3; D uncertain. The CDR3 runs to 15 residues. CDR1 and CDR2 from the germline V gene are SGHTA and FQGNSA.

The chain employs TRBV7-9 and TRBJ1-2; possible D gene TRBD1, 6 bases. Germline CDR1 reads SEHNR; CDR2 reads FQNEAQ (reference sequence). The germline V and J ends were trimmed by 5 bases and 2 bases, with 21 bases remaining between them. There are 17 residues in the CDR3. In DNA, the CDR3 is TGTGCCAGCAGCCCTCGGGGGGCAGGGGAACGCAACTATGGCTACACCTTC. Protein sequence: CASSPRGAGERNYGYTF.

This sequence joins TRBV7-9 and TRBJ2-7; D is tentatively TRBD1 or TRBD2 (5 bases each). The V gene's germline CDR1 is SEHNR and CDR2 FQNEAQ (reference sequence). The length of the CDR3 is 16 residues. Trimming left V 5 bases short and J 5 bases short, with 22 bases between. The CDR3 reads CASSPDLGPEVHEQYF. As DNA, the CDR3 is TGTGCCAGCAGCCCAGACTTGGGACCCGAAGTCCACGAGCAGTACTTC. Looking up the rest from reference TRBV7-9 and TRBJ2-7 gives the full variable domain: DTGVSQNPRHKITKRGQNVTFRCDPISEHNRLYWYRQTLGQGPEFLTYFQNEAQLEKSRLLSDRFSAERPKGSFSTLEIQRTEQGDSAMYLCASSPDLGPEVHEQYFGPGTRLTVT.

In its sample, this clone was seen once. This chain joins TRBV4-3 and TRBJ1-1; 7 nucleotides line up with TRBD1. Per the germline V gene, CDR1 is LGHNA and CDR2 is YSLEER. The CDR3 runs to 16 residues. Trimming took 1 base from V and 0 from J; bases not matched to a gene: 5. As DNA, the CDR3 is TGCGCCAGCAGCCAAGCCCGACAGGGCTTGAACACTGAAGCTTTCTTT. Translated, it gives CASSQARQGLNTEAFF.

This clone was observed a single time. The chain uses TRBV2 and TRBJ1-4, with a possible D match to TRBD1 (5 bases). The CDR3 contains 13 residues. V shed 8 bases and J shed 0 bases, with 7 bases lying between them. Germline CDR1 is SNHLY and CDR2 is FYNNEI. The CDR3 coding sequence is TGTGCCAGCTGGGACTCAACTAATGAAAAACTGTTTTTT. Its translation is CASWDSTNEKLFF.

The CDR3 sequence: CASSSKTGHYEQYF. DNA for the CDR3: TGTGCCAGCAGCTCGAAGACAGGGCACTACGAGCAGTACTTC. The chain is built from TRBV7-9 and TRBJ2-7, with TRBD1 identical over 7 bases. The CDR3 length is 14 residues. Germline CDR1 and CDR2: SEHNR and FQNEAQ (reference sequence). With V trimmed by 4 bases and J by 3 bases, 6 bases remained unmatched.

The rearrangement links TRBV7-9 to TRBJ2-3; 9 bases fit TRBD1. V lost 2 bases to trimming and J lost 2 bases; unmatched junction nucleotides: 5. Looked up from germline, CDR1 is SEHNR and CDR2 is FQNEAQ (reference sequence). The length of the CDR3 is 16 residues. CDR3 amino acids: CASSLRDRAPTDTQYF. The DNA for the CDR3 is TGTGCCAGCAGCTTAAGGGACAGGGCCCCCACAGATACGCAGTATTTT.